The 15 T cell receptor beta chains reported below all come from one sample, sequenced in a study of post-analysis software for immune sequencing data. General study findings and limits: Relative to controls, patients had five TRBV segments at higher frequency, with TRBV5-6, TRBV5-1 and TRBV20-1 among these.

Their antigens are not known. cDNA libraries of TCR beta carried unique molecular identifiers. TCRdb itself ran the PCR reads through MiXCR, one entry per CDR3 protein. The repertoire holds about 820,000 distinct CDR3 sequences, with roughly 50% as singletons. The sample was blood. The receptor set was obtained from a girl aged 5-17 years with multiple sclerosis.

The chain joins TRBV2 to TRBJ2-7; TRBD1 aligns across 7 bases. V shed 6 bases, J shed 5 bases, and the junction held 13 bases outside the gene matches. There are 15 residues in the CDR3. Germline loops: CDR1 SNHLY, CDR2 FYNNEI. CDR3 sequence reads: CASRKPGTETHEQYF. CDR3 nucleotide sequence: TGTGCCAGCAGGAAGCCCGGGACAGAAACCCACGAGCAGTACTTC. The full variable domain, in which reference TRBV2 and TRBJ2-7 provide the parts outside the CDR3, is EPEVTQTPSHQVTQMGQEVILRCVPISNHLYFYWYRQILGQKVEFLVSFYNNEISEKSEIFDDQFSVERPDGSNFTLKIRSTKLEDSAMYFCASRKPGTETHEQYFGPGTRLTVT.

The table lists this clonotype with a count of one. The V call is TRBV20-1, the J call TRBJ2-5, with a weak D call TRBD1 (6 bases). Germline lookup yields CDR1 DFQATT and CDR2 SNEGSKA (reference sequence). CDR3 size: 13 residues. Trimming cost V 1 base and J 4 bases, with 10 bases left between them. The CDR3 DNA reads as TGCAGTGCTAGAGCGCCCAGGGGAGAGACCCAGTACTTC. The encoded protein is CSARAPRGETQYF.

This clonotype was counted once. This may come from a read error, since a much larger clone is one base off. The chain uses TRBV7-6 and TRBJ2-7, with 9 bases matching TRBD2. The CDR3 consists of 18 residues. The germline V gene encodes CDR1 SGHVS and CDR2 FNYEAQ. The CDR3 here is CAGSLMAPGLADSYEQYF. CDR3 bases: TGTGCCGGCAGCCTTATGGCCCCGGGACTAGCCGACTCCTACGAGCAGTACTTC. The complete variable domain, with remaining parts taken from reference TRBV7-6 and TRBJ2-7, reads GAGVSQSPRYKVTKRGQDVALRCDPISGHVSLYWYRQALGQGPEFLTYFNYEAQQDKSGLPNDRFSAERPEGSISTLTIQRTEQRDSAMYRCAGSLMAPGLADSYEQYFGPGTRLTVT.

This clonotype was seen a handful of times. The rearrangement joins TRBV10-2 to TRBJ2-7; the D gene is possibly TRBD2 (5 bases). Trimming pared 11 bases from V and 5 bases from J, leaving 22 bases between. The germline gives CDR1 WSHSY, CDR2 SAAADI. This CDR3 comprises 14 residues. The CDR3 DNA follows: TGCGCCGCCTCCCATCCCTCGGGGATCAACGAGCAGTACTTC. It codes for CAASHPSGINEQYF.

The chain uses TRBV3-1 and TRBJ2-7, with a weak D call TRBD2 (6 bases). Between the trimmed V and J ends, which lost 3 bases and 5 bases, there was a span of 17 bases. The CDR3 contains 15 residues. Looked up from germline, CDR1 is LGHDT and CDR2 is YNNKEL (reference sequence). The CDR3 spells CASSQPGLTANEQYF. As DNA, the CDR3 is TGTGCCAGCAGCCAGCCGGGACTTACGGCCAACGAGCAGTACTTC.

The CDR3 sequence is CASSYTGKVQQYF. Written as DNA, the CDR3 is TGTGCCAGCAGTTATACCGGGAAGGTCCAGCAGTACTTC. This chain uses TRBV6-5 with TRBJ2-7; tentatively, D is TRBD2 (5 bases). Germline loops: CDR1 MNHEY, CDR2 SVGAGI. The CDR3 consists of 13 residues. Between the trimmed V and J ends, which lost 3 bases and 8 bases, there was a span of 14 bases.

The chain joins TRBV7-6 to TRBJ2-6; weak D call: TRBD1 (5 bases). With 5 bases removed from V and 0 bases from J, the gap between germline ends came to 11 bases. The length of the CDR3 is 16 residues. Looked up from germline, CDR1 is SGHVS and CDR2 is FNYEAQ. CDR3 nucleotides: TGTGCCAGCAGCCTACAGGTTCCCTCTGGGGCCAACGTCCTGACTTTC. Its translation: CASSLQVPSGANVLTF.

V is TRBV7-2 and J is TRBJ2-1; 9 bases are shared with TRBD2. From germline, CDR1 is SGHTA and CDR2 FQGNSA. V was pared by 4 bases and J by 3 bases, with 4 bases of the junction left unmatched. This CDR3 is built from 15 residues. CDR3 in amino acids: CASSYAGGGYNEQFF. CDR3 DNA sequence: TGTGCCAGCAGCTATGCGGGGGGGGGCTACAATGAGCAGTTCTTC.

The chain joins TRBV2 to TRBJ1-2; no clear D gene. CDR1 SNHLY and CDR2 FYNNEI come from the germline V gene. The CDR3 spans 15 residues. The V end was cut by 8 bases, the J end by 1 base, with 17 bases between. Here the CDR3 reads CASGRHEQVNYGYTF. The CDR3 DNA reads as TGTGCCAGCGGGCGCCACGAACAAGTTAACTATGGCTACACCTTC.

CDR3 amino acids: CATTGLAGLYNEQFF. Written as DNA, the CDR3 is TGTGCCACCACGGGACTAGCGGGCCTTTACAATGAGCAGTTCTTC. The gene calls are TRBV12-3 or TRBV12-4 and TRBJ2-1, with 12 positions matching TRBD2. Trimming at V came to 10 bases and at J to 4 bases, leaving 8 bases not matched to a gene. The CDR3 runs to 15 residues.

The chain is built from TRBV28 and TRBJ1-5, with 9 nucleotides matching TRBD1. The V and J ends lost 3 bases and 5 bases, in that order; junction bases with no gene match: 11. Germline CDR1 reads MDHEN; CDR2 reads SYDVKM. The CDR3 sequence is 17 residues long. CDR3 in DNA: TGTGCCAGCAGTTTGATCGGGGGGGGACAGGGCTATCAGCCCCAGCATTTT. It yields the protein CASSLIGGGQGYQPQHF.

The chain employs TRBV12-3 or TRBV12-4 and TRBJ2-7, with 7 bases lining up with TRBD1. Trimming removed 5 bases from V and 2 bases from J; junction bases left unmatched: 9. This CDR3 has 15 residues. This chain's CDR3 is CASSPYRDSPYEQYF. The CDR3 region has the DNA TGTGCCAGCAGTCCCTACCGGGACAGTCCCTACGAGCAGTACTTC.

This clonotype has just a few counts. The chain couples TRBV7-9 to TRBJ2-7; 13 positions match TRBD2. CDR3 size: 18 residues. Germline V gene data show CDR1 as SEHNR and CDR2 as FQNEAQ (reference sequence). Germline trimming cut 2 bases from V and 2 bases from J; bases unmatched to any gene: 9. The CDR3 nucleotides are TGTGCCAGCAGCTTAACTAGCGGGAGGGCCTACGTTCCCTACGAGCAGTACTTC. Its translation: CASSLTSGRAYVPYEQYF.

The chain recombines TRBV10-1 with TRBJ2-1; 8 positions match TRBD1. CDR1 is WNHNN and CDR2 is SYGVQD in the germline V gene (reference sequence). J gave up 4 bases and V 7 bases, and 6 bases lay outside the gene matches. This CDR3 has 14 residues. The CDR3 DNA sequence: TGCGCCAGCACACCGGGACAGGCTTACAATGAGCAGTTCTTC. Its translation: CASTPGQAYNEQFF.

V usage is TRBV6-6 and J usage is TRBJ2-7, with 7 bases lining up with TRBD1. The ends lost 3 bases at V and 0 bases at J; junction bases unmatched: 5. CDR3 length: 15 amino acids. The germline V gene encodes CDR1 MNHNY and CDR2 SVGAGI (reference sequence). The CDR3 DNA reads as TGTGCCAGCAGTTATAGGGGACAGCTCTCCTACGAGCAGTACTTC. The encoded protein is CASSYRGQLSYEQYF.